The entry below describes one T cell receptor beta chain. V dropped 7 bases and J dropped 5 bases, with 15 bases sitting between them. Germline V lookup: CDR1 MNHEY, CDR2 SVGAGI. The CDR3 spans 14 residues. The sample originates from a study of blood T cell repertoires in COVID-19. Here immunoSEQ multiplex PCR was the method, and the copy in TCRdb shows in-frame clones only, minus some. In the table there are about 40,000 clones, roughly 80% of which are singletons. The rearrangement joins TRBV6-5 to TRBJ2-1; tentatively, D is TRBD2 (6 bases). Sequenced sample: peripheral blood. The TCR originated in a woman older than 75 with acute or convalescent COVID-19. DNA of the CDR3: TGTGCCAGCACCCGGGACTCGGCAAACAATGAGCAGTTCTTC. This sequence encodes CASTRDSANNEQFF.